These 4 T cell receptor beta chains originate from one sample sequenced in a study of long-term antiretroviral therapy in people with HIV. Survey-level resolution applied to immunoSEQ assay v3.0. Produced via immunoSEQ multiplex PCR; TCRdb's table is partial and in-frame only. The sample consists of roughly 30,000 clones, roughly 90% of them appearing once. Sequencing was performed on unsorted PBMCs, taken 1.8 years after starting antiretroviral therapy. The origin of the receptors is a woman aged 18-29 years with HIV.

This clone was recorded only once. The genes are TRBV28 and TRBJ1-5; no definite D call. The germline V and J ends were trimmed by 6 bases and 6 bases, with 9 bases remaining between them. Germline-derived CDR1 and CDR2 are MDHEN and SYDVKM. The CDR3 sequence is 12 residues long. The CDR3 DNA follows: TGTGCCAGCAGCCTCGTCCCTCAGCCCCAGCATTTT. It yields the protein CASSLVPQPQHF.

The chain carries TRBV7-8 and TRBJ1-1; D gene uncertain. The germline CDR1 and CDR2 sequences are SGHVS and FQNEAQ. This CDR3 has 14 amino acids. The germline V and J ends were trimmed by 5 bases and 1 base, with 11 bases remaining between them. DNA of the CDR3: TGTGCCAGCAGCCACAACAAGGGGAACACTGAAGCTTTCTTT. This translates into CASSHNKGNTEAFF.

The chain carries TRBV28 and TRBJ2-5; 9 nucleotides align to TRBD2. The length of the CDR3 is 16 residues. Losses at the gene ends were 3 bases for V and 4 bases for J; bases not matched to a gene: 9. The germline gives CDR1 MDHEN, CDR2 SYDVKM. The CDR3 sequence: CASSLMLAGLRETQYF. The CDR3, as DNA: TGTGCCAGCAGTTTGATGCTAGCGGGATTGCGAGAGACCCAGTACTTC. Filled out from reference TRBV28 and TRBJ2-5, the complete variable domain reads DVKVTQSSRYLVKRTGEKVFLECVQDMDHENMFWYRQDPGLGLRLIYFSYDVKMKEKGDIPEGYSVSREKKERFSLILESASTNQTSMYLCASSLMLAGLRETQYFGPGTRLLVL.

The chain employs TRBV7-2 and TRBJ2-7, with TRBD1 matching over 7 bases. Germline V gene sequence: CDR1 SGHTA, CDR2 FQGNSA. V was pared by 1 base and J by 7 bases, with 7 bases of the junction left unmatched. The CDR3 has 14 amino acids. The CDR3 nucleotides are TGTGCCAGCAGCTTAGAGGGGGCCGTAGAAGAGCAGTACTTC. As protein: CASSLEGAVEEQYF.